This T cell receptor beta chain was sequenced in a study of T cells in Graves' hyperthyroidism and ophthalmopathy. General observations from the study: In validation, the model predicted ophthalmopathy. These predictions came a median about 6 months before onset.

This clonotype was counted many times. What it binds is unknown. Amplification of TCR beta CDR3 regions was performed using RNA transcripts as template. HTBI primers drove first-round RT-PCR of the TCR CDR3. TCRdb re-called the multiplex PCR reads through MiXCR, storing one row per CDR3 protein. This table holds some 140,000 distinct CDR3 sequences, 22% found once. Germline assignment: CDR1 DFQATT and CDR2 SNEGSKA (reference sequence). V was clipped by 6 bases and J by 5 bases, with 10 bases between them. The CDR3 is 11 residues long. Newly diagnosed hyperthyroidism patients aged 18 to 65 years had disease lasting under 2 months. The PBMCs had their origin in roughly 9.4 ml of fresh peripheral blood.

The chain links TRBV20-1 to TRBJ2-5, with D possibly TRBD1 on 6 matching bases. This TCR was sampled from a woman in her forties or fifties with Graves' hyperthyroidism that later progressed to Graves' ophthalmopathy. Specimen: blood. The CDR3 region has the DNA TGCAGTGCAATTACAGGGGAGACCCAGTACTTC. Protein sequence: CSAITGETQYF.